Sequencing of this T cell receptor beta chain was carried out in a study of T cell responses to AZD1222 COVID-19 vaccine. Background on the study: Some second doses came at about 4 weeks and others at about 12 weeks; these were pooled. Whole-study findings and limits: Spike-specific TCR breadth and depth grew following two AZD1222 doses.

Of note for this clone: Its specificity is unknown.

The table came from immunoSEQ multiplex PCR; TCRdb's copy has only in-frame clones and leaves some out. The table lists around 80,000 clones, 90% to 95% of them singletons, with roughly 5.6% in the top ten. CDR3 length: 13 residues. Per germline, CDR1 SGDLS and CDR2 YYNGEE. V dropped 0 bases and J dropped 3 bases, with 7 bases sitting between them. The input for sequencing was peripheral blood, taken on day 0 of AZD1222 vaccination. The source is an adult in good health. The genes are TRBV9 and TRBJ2-7, with D possibly TRBD1 on 5 matching bases. The CDR3 coding sequence is TGTGCCAGCAGCGTAGAGACAGACTACGAGCAGTACTTC. It encodes CASSVETDYEQYF.